What follows describes a single T cell receptor (beta chain). Trimming took 5 bases from V and 0 from J; bases not matched to a gene: 12. The CDR3 runs 19 residues. Germline CDR1 reads SGHAT; CDR2 reads FQNNGV. This record comes from a study of blood T cell repertoires in COVID-19. Across the study: The United States, Italy and Spain were the sources of the acute and convalescent COVID-19 samples. Sources were T cells, B-cell-depleted T cells, or PBMCs; the material itself was cDNA or gDNA.

Per the original methods: Estimated nucleated cell counts came from reference gene primer amplification. Produced via immunoSEQ multiplex PCR; TCRdb's table is partial and in-frame only. For V, J and clone size, that table is used; D and trimming come from the DNA. In the table there are approximately 210,000 clones, around 90% of which are singletons. The J gene is TRBJ2-3, the V gene TRBV11-2; TRBD2 aligns across 12 bases. Sequenced material: peripheral blood. The TCR originated in a man between 65 and 85 years old with acute or convalescent COVID-19. In DNA form, the CDR3 reads TGTGCCAGCAGCACGAAAATTGGAGGGACTAGCGGGAGCACAGATACGCAGTATTTT. Protein product: CASSTKIGGTSGSTDTQYF.